Presented here are 26 T cell receptor beta chains from one specimen sequenced in a study of T cells in Graves' hyperthyroidism and ophthalmopathy (dated by TCRdb to between 2017 and 2020). The library was prepared using multiplex PCR. The run used an Illumina HiSeq 2000. The TCR beta CDR3 regions were amplified from RNA transcripts. A first-round RT-PCR of the TCR CDR3 used the HTBI primer set with the Qiagen OneStep RT-PCR kit. The public reads were run again by TCRdb, first through fastp at Q25 and then through MiXCR, and only productive beta chains were kept. Every CDR3 protein is listed once, alongside the most common genes and DNA of its rows. Here the sample has around 340,000 distinct CDR3 sequences; roughly 20% occur a single time. Jointly, the top ten make up 45% to 55% of the sample. The sample comprised blood. These receptors were taken from a woman aged 45-65 years with Graves' hyperthyroidism.

The chain recombines TRBV29-1 with TRBJ2-2, with 9 bases matching TRBD1. The junction had 6 bases not matched to a gene; V was cut back by 6 bases and J by 7 bases. Germline CDR1 and CDR2: SQVTM and ANQGSEA. There are 13 residues in the CDR3. In nucleotides, the CDR3 is TGCAGCGTCGGGGACAGGGAAGGCGGGGAGCTGTTTTTT. It codes for CSVGDREGGELFF.

This clonotype was detected ten times or more. This chain connects TRBV11-2 to TRBJ1-2; D perhaps matches TRBD1 (6 bases). The CDR3 runs to 13 residues. Per the germline V gene, CDR1 is SGHAT and CDR2 is FQNNGV. Trimming stripped 4 bases from V and 2 bases from J, with 8 bases between. CDR3 sequence reads: CASSSDRNYGYTF. CDR3 bases: TGTGCCAGCAGCTCAGACAGGAACTATGGCTACACCTTC.

The chain links TRBV20-1 to TRBJ1-1; D gene unclear. Germline V CDR1 and CDR2: DFQATT, SNEGSKA (reference sequence). This CDR3 region has 13 residues. The germline V and J ends were trimmed by 6 bases and 3 bases, with 14 bases remaining between them. CDR3 region: CSAISWRDTEAFF. CDR3 coding DNA: TGCAGTGCCATATCCTGGCGGGACACTGAAGCTTTCTTT.

The table lists this clonotype with a few counts. The chain links TRBV4-1 to TRBJ1-1; D may be TRBD1 (5 bases). Trimming took 4 bases from V and 0 from J, leaving 9 bases between them. CDR3 length equals 14 residues. Germline assignment: CDR1 MGHRA and CDR2 YSYEKL. CDR3 coding DNA: TGCGCCAGCAGCCGGGGCAGAGTGAACACTGAAGCTTTCTTT. This gives the protein CASSRGRVNTEAFF.

This clonotype has ten or more counts. This sequence joins TRBV6-1 and TRBJ2-7; the D is unclear. This CDR3 region has 15 residues. Germline values: CDR1 MNHNS, CDR2 SASEGT. V was shortened by 1 base and J by 0 bases, with 10 bases between the two germline ends. The CDR3 DNA follows: TGTGCCAGCAGTGAAGAATTTGGCACCTCCTACGAGCAGTACGTC. It is translated as CASSEEFGTSYEQYV.

At least ten counts were recorded for this clonotype. The chain recombines TRBV6-5 with TRBJ1-2, with TRBD1 matching 7 bases. CDR1 is MNHEY, CDR2 SVGAGI, per germline. The CDR3 is made up of 14 amino acids. After removal of 0 bases from V and 5 bases from J, the junction contained 3 bases not matched to a gene. The CDR3 DNA reads TGTGCCAGCAGTTACTCGGCAGGGGGATATGGCTACACCTTC. This sequence encodes CASSYSAGGYGYTF.

In its sample, this clonotype was seen many times. The V and J genes are TRBV11-2 and TRBJ2-7; D remains unclear. Germline CDR1 and CDR2: SGHAT and FQNNGV. This CDR3 has 15 amino acids. V lost 3 bases, J lost 1 base, and 13 bases lay in between. This CDR3 is CASSFREDVSYEQYF. CDR3 sequence (DNA): TGTGCCAGCAGCTTTAGAGAGGACGTATCCTACGAGCAGTACTTC.

There are a few counts of this clonotype. The chain links TRBV6-2 or TRBV6-3 to TRBJ1-5; D unresolved. V lost 5 bases and J 2 bases, leaving 13 bases between the germline ends. Germline lookup yields CDR1 MNHEY and CDR2 SVGEGT. The CDR3 is 15 residues long. For the CDR3, the DNA is TGTGCCAGCAGTGGTCCAGGAGTAGGCAATCAGCCCCAGCATTTT. The encoded protein is CASSGPGVGNQPQHF.

The chain couples TRBV20-1 to TRBJ2-4; D uncertain. This CDR3 has 12 residues. Germline values: CDR1 DFQATT, CDR2 SNEGSKA (reference sequence). V was shortened by 2 bases and J by 7 bases, with 9 bases between the two germline ends. CDR3 sequence reads: CSARPEGNIQYF. The CDR3 bases are TGCAGTGCTAGACCAGAAGGGAACATTCAGTACTTC.

This clonotype appeared a few times. The V gene is TRBV7-2, the J gene TRBJ2-1, with 8 bases identical to TRBD1. The length of the CDR3 is 15 residues. CDR1 and CDR2 from the germline V gene are SGHTA and FQGNSA. Trimming cost V 1 base and J 5 bases; bases outside gene matches: 4. CDR3 sequence (DNA): TGTGCCAGCAGCTTAGGGAAGACAGGGGACAATGAGCAGTTCTTC. Protein sequence: CASSLGKTGDNEQFF.

This clonotype was seen a few times. The DNA for the CDR3 is TGCGCCAGCAGCCTCCTCCCGGCGACGGGGGAAGAGACCCAGTACTTC. It translates to CASSLLPATGEETQYF. The chain joins TRBV5-1 to TRBJ2-5; maybe TRBD2 (6 bases). The germline gives CDR1 SGHRS, CDR2 YFSETQ. This CDR3 has 16 residues. The V and J ends lost 4 bases and 3 bases respectively, with 19 bases between them.

This clonotype showed up many times. The chain is built from TRBV5-1 and TRBJ2-4; D is tentatively TRBD1 or TRBD2 (5 bases each). Trimming pared 5 bases from V and 5 bases from J, leaving 20 bases between. The CDR3 extends over 16 amino acids. Germline V lookup: CDR1 SGHRS, CDR2 YFSETQ. The CDR3 DNA reads TGCGCCAGCAGGACGGGGCCCGCAGGGATAGAAAACATTCAGTACTTC. The encoded protein is CASRTGPAGIENIQYF.

This chain uses TRBV20-1 with TRBJ2-5; 11 nucleotides agree with TRBD2. Germline V CDR1 and CDR2: DFQATT, SNEGSKA (reference sequence). After removal of 2 bases from V and 3 bases from J, the junction contained 5 bases not matched to a gene. This CDR3 spans 15 amino acids. CDR3: CSARRLAGSKETQYF. The CDR3 DNA reads as TGCAGTGCTAGACGACTAGCGGGGTCTAAAGAGACCCAGTACTTC.

Many counts were recorded for this clonotype. J is TRBJ2-1 and V is TRBV2, with D maybe TRBD1 (5 bases). Germline-derived CDR1 and CDR2 are SNHLY and FYNNEI. V lost 5 bases and J lost 6, with 14 bases in between. The CDR3 has 14 amino acids. This chain's CDR3 is CASSQQDNTNEQFF. CDR3 DNA sequence: TGTGCCAGCAGTCAGCAGGACAATACCAATGAGCAGTTCTTC.

V and J are TRBV27 and TRBJ2-5, with D possibly called TRBD1 or TRBD2 (6 bases each). Germline values: CDR1 MNHEY, CDR2 SMNVEV (reference sequence). The ends were cut back, 2 bases at V and 5 bases at J, with 12 bases in the middle. This CDR3 has 14 amino acids. The CDR3 DNA reads TGTGCCAGCAGTTTAGTCAGGGGAGGCGAGACCCAGTACTTC. Translating it yields CASSLVRGGETQYF.

This clonotype has more than one count but fewer than ten. The V gene is TRBV9, the J gene TRBJ1-2; TRBD1 is a possible D gene (5 bases). The CDR3 has 17 residues. Germline CDR1 and CDR2: SGDLS and YYNGEE. V shed 3 bases and J shed 1 base, with 19 bases lying between them. In DNA, the CDR3 is TGTGCCAGCAGCGCCTACGGGACCGAGGGTGTTAACTATGGCTACACCTTC. Translation: CASSAYGTEGVNYGYTF.

A remark on this clonotype: This could be a read error, since a much larger clone is one nucleotide away. The chain recombines TRBV6-1 with TRBJ2-1; D is undetermined. CDR1 and CDR2 from the germline V gene are MNHNS and SASEGT. The CDR3 sequence is 12 residues long. The CDR3 reads CACSQASNEQFF. The CDR3 nucleotides are TGTGCCTGCAGTCAAGCTAGCAATGAGCAGTTCTTC.

This clonotype has a handful of counts. The chain has TRBV6-1 and TRBJ1-4; D ambiguous. Per germline, CDR1 MNHNS and CDR2 SASEGT. Trimming removed 2 bases from V and 5 bases from J, with 15 bases in between. CDR3 length equals 16 residues. In DNA form, the CDR3 reads TGTGCCAGCAGTGAAAATCGCTTAGGATGGAATGAAAAACTGTTTTTT. This encodes CASSENRLGWNEKLFF.

In its sample, this clonotype was seen many times. This chain joins TRBV28 and TRBJ2-7; D gene unclear. Trimming took 3 bases from V and 2 from J, leaving 5 bases between them. In germline, CDR1 is MDHEN, CDR2 SYDVKM. The CDR3 totals 12 residues. CDR3 bases: TGTGCCAGCAGTTTTCAGGCCTACGAGCAGTACTTC. It yields the protein CASSFQAYEQYF.

Only a few counts were recorded for this clonotype. This chain links TRBV7-9 with TRBJ1-5; 7 bases map to TRBD1. CDR1 SEHNR and CDR2 FQNEAQ come from the germline V gene (reference sequence). The CDR3 has 14 residues. Trimming removed 6 bases from V and 1 base from J; junction bases left unmatched: 3. The CDR3 nucleotides are TGTGCCAGCAGTTCAGGGGGGAGCAATCAGCCCCAGCATTTT. Its translation: CASSSGGSNQPQHF.

This clonotype has a handful of counts. The V and J genes are TRBV7-2 and TRBJ2-5; possible D gene TRBD1, 6 bases. Germline V lookup: CDR1 SGHTA, CDR2 FQGNSA. This CDR3 contains 14 residues. Trimming removed 5 bases at V and 0 bases at J, with 10 bases between. CDR3 nucleotide sequence: TGTGCCAGCAGCGAAACAGGGTACCAAGAGACCCAGTACTTC. This codes for CASSETGYQETQYF.

There are many counts of this clonotype. The chain uses TRBV6-1 and TRBJ1-5; D is unresolved. Germline V CDR1 and CDR2: MNHNS, SASEGT. There are 14 residues in the CDR3. Trimming removed 4 bases at V and 5 bases at J, with 12 bases between. The CDR3 region has the DNA TGTGCCAGCAGTGCCTGGCTGGCGGATCAGCCCCAGCATTTT. This sequence encodes CASSAWLADQPQHF.

This clonotype was seen only a few times. The CDR3 DNA follows: TGTGCCAGCAGTGAGGTCTGGACTAGCGGCTACGAGCAGTACTTC. Protein product: CASSEVWTSGYEQYF. This sequence joins TRBV6-1 and TRBJ2-7, with 10 bases fitting TRBD2. Trimming removed 3 bases from V and 3 bases from J; junction bases left unmatched: 5. Germline V gives CDR1 MNHNS, CDR2 SASEGT. The CDR3 extends over 15 amino acids.

This clonotype was counted ten times or more. The rearrangement uses TRBV30 and TRBJ1-4; D not certain. The CDR3 consists of 13 residues. The V and J ends lost 2 bases and 4 bases respectively, with 8 bases between them. From germline, CDR1 is GTSNPN and CDR2 SVGIG (reference sequence). CDR3: CAWSNSFNEKLFF. The CDR3 DNA follows: TGTGCCTGGAGTAACAGTTTTAATGAAAAACTGTTTTTT.

This clonotype was counted ten times or more. CDR3 amino acids: CASSLTGDSYNEQFF. In DNA, the CDR3 is TGTGCCAGCAGCTTAACAGGGGACTCCTACAATGAGCAGTTCTTC. The V gene is TRBV7-3, the J gene TRBJ2-1; perhaps TRBD1 as D (5 bases). Trimming stripped 0 bases from V and 0 bases from J, with 6 bases between. This CDR3 contains 15 residues. CDR1 is SGHTA, CDR2 FQGTGA, per germline.

This chain joins TRBV19 and TRBJ1-5, with D unclear. Trimming removed 7 bases at V and 4 bases at J, with 17 bases between. CDR1 is LNHDA and CDR2 is SQIVND in the germline V gene (reference sequence). The CDR3 extends over 15 amino acids. In DNA form, the CDR3 reads TGTGCCAGTAAACCGGGAGGAGGGCTGAATCAGCCCCAGCATTTT. Amino acid sequence: CASKPGGGLNQPQHF.